This T cell receptor beta chain originates from a study of T cells in women clearing cervical HPV infection listed by TCRdb under 2018. In terms of the full investigation: The cases were approximately 23 women with histologically confirmed HPV16-related CIN3 or worse, and 2 of those women had invasive cancers. The controls were some 23 women whose single incident HPV16 infection cleared within 12 months with no development of precancer or cancer. Blood from cases was collected at the visit where the lesion was first found, while blood from controls was collected once the infection could no longer be detected. For cases, the median interval between lesion detection and blood sampling was over 130 days, with an interquartile range of roughly 90 to 200 days. HLA typing was available for only a few women, so HLA type could not be excluded as a confounder. The exploratory proof-of-principle case-control study was nested within the Guanacaste HPV Natural History Study in Costa Rica and compared TCR repertoires across cervical HPV16 outcomes. Cases and controls were matched on age within five years and on year of sample collection. A median age of 34 years was observed in cases versus less than 40 in controls, and no significant differences in baseline characteristics were found. The parent cohort enrolled over 8,500 women aged 18 or older in Guanacaste, Costa Rica, in about 1992 to 1995 and followed the women for less than eight years. As quality controls, five blinded duplicates were added to each group, bringing the total to approximately 60 samples made up of some 50 participants and approximately 10 replicates.

Every participant had a single incident cervical HPV16 infection, and prevalent HPV16 infections were excluded. Cervical HPV DNA was detected with MY09/MY11 PCR, and genotyping was done with dot-blot hybridization. Fifteen mL of heparinized blood were centrifuged, and the buffy coat was split into aliquots, frozen at -30 degrees C, and then kept at -80 degrees C. Genomic DNA was extracted from buffy coat specimens using QIAGEN kits. On this clone: This receptor's antigen is unknown. The observed sequence ends 3 residues before the CDR3 terminus, with the missing tail filled in from the germline J gene.

The CDR1 and CDR2 encoded by the germline V gene are SGHVS and FNYEAQ. V is pruned by 1 base and J by 6 bases, leaving 8 bases of the junction without a gene match. The CDR3 starts with the cysteine, ends with the phenylalanine, and has 16 residues. Shown are 39 bases from within the CDR3, in frame from base 1. Here is what the overall study found, with its caveats: TCR repertoire richness was significantly higher in CIN3+ cases than in controls across sequencing depths, while evenness did not differ. Random forest classifiers that combined richness and V gene abundances separated cases from controls with an estimated AUC of around 0.84. Cases had lower TRBV6-7 relative abundance than controls (approximately 0.1% versus 0.16%; Bonferroni P = 0.0008). Because T-cell numbers per sample were unknown, differences in richness could reflect varying T-cell content rather than repertoire biology. Whether associations preceded infection or resulted from infection could not be shown with the cross-sectional design, and effector/memory subsets and HPV-specific T cells were not isolated.

Using the immunoSEQ assay, multiplex PCR amplified TCR beta CDR3 regions from an average of around 1,300 ng of genomic DNA per sample. The assay corrected primer bias using a complete synthetic TCR repertoire to establish an amplification baseline. Amplicons were sequenced on the Illumina platform. The study's own analysis went as follows. Sequences were error-corrected by clustering with frequency ratios and a modified nearest-neighbor algorithm, then analyzed in the immunoSEQ Analyzer with IMGT gene definitions. At each rarefaction depth, TCR richness and evenness were averaged across 20 rarefaction repeats, and any sample with fewer sequences than the depth was left out. Relative abundances of V, D and J genes were compared between groups using Wilcoxon rank sum tests, with FDR correction applied. An intraclass correlation of about 96% for TCR richness and an average of around 71% across some 69 gene segments were obtained from the blinded duplicates. Sourced from immuneACCESS, this table was stored by TCRdb with only in-frame sequences that have V and J called. A share of the clones is absent; for the studies checked, an unresolved V gene accounts for under half, and the remainder has no known explanation. That table furnishes V, J and clone size, whereas the DNA furnished D and trimming. The sample table on file contains 20,000 to 25,000 clones. About 24% of the sample goes to the ten largest clones.

The receptor was derived from a woman between 18 and 75 years old with a cervical HPV16 infection that either progressed to CIN3+ or cleared (not recorded which). This sequence uses TRBV7-6 and TRBJ2-3; a stretch of 9 junction bases matches TRBD2. The sample comprised blood buffy coat. The sequenced CDR3 bases are TGTGCCAGCAGCTTAGTTTTTGCTAGCGGGACCGATACG. Its protein is CASSLVFASGTDT. The complete CDR3 protein is CASSLVFASGTDTQYF. The entire variable domain, with the stretches around the CDR3 drawn from the reference TRBV7-6 and TRBJ2-3 proteins, is GAGVSQSPRYKVTKRGQDVALRCDPISGHVSLYWYRQALGQGPEFLTYFNYEAQQDKSGLPNDRFSAERPEGSISTLTIQRTEQRDSAMYRCASSLVFASGTDTQYFGPGTRLTVL.